The 28 T cell receptor beta chains below were found in one sample sequenced in a study of T-cell memory formation after mild COVID-19. TCRdb re-analysed the 5' RACE reads in MiXCR, keeping a single row per CDR3 protein. This table has 350,000 to 400,000 distinct CDR3 sequences, 14% appearing once. Material for sequencing was PBMCs or a T cell subset sorted from them (not recorded which). The receptors here all came from a man aged 18 to 29 who had mild COVID-19 (a few samples of this study predate the infection). Cell type and time point are not known.

This clonotype was seen many times. V gene TRBV5-4 combines with J gene TRBJ2-2; the D is unclear. Trimming removed 0 bases at V and 6 bases at J, with 9 bases between. The V gene's germline CDR1 is SGHNT and CDR2 YYREEE (reference sequence). The CDR3 runs 14 residues. The CDR3 sequence is CASSLGVSAGELFF. The CDR3 DNA is TGTGCCAGCAGCTTGGGTGTCAGCGCCGGGGAGCTGTTTTTT.

This chain joins TRBV5-1 and TRBJ2-5; a weak D match, TRBD2 (7 bases). The CDR3 extends over 18 amino acids. Germline-derived CDR1 and CDR2 are SGHRS and YFSETQ. The V end was cut by 4 bases, the J end by 0 bases, with 22 bases between. The CDR3 coding sequence is TGCGCCAGCAGCCTGTGGGGGGGCCCATTTAAGTACCAAGAGACCCAGTACTTC. It is translated as CASSLWGGPFKYQETQYF.

This chain uses TRBV10-3 with TRBJ1-3; D call uncertain. This CDR3 comprises 12 residues. Germline lookup yields CDR1 ENHRY and CDR2 SYGVKD. The V gene lost 4 bases and the J gene lost 3 bases, with 4 bases spanning the gap. The CDR3, as DNA: TGTGCCATCAGTGCCAATGGAAACACCATATATTTT. Residues: CAISANGNTIYF.

This clonotype showed up just a few times. The genes are TRBV5-4 and TRBJ2-1; the match to TRBD2 covers 9 bases. CDR1 and CDR2 from the germline V gene are SGHNT and YYREEE (reference sequence). CDR3 length: 15 residues. V lost 4 bases and J lost 8; bases outside the gene matches: 10. CDR3 bases: TGTGCCAGCAGCCCCCCTCGCGGGGGGGCGGATGAGCAGTTCTTC. Translating it yields CASSPPRGGADEQFF.

The rearrangement uses TRBV12-3 or TRBV12-4 and TRBJ2-6; tentative D call: TRBD1 (6 bases). This CDR3 has 14 residues. Trimming pared 6 bases from V and 4 bases from J, leaving 10 bases between. CDR3 amino acids: CASRDRIGANVLTF. The CDR3 nucleotides read TGTGCCAGCAGAGACAGGATAGGGGCCAACGTCCTGACTTTC.

J is TRBJ1-5 and V is TRBV6-5, with TRBD1 as a possible D gene (5 bases). The germline CDR1 and CDR2 sequences are MNHEY and SVGAGI. The V and J ends lost 6 bases and 6 bases respectively, with 15 bases between them. CDR3 size: 14 residues. CDR3 sequence reads: CASSPGGGFQPQHF. The CDR3 DNA reads TGTGCCAGCAGCCCTGGGGGGGGGTTTCAGCCCCAGCATTTT.

This clonotype was observed a handful of times. The V call is TRBV6-5, the J call TRBJ2-4, with a possible D match to TRBD1 (5 bases). Deletions cut 5 bases from V and 2 bases from J, with 10 bases between. The CDR3 has 14 amino acids. The germline gives CDR1 MNHEY, CDR2 SVGAGI. The CDR3 nucleotides read TGTGCCAGCAGTGCCAGGGAACCCAAAAACATTCAGTACTTC. Residues: CASSAREPKNIQYF.

This clonotype showed up many times. The V gene is TRBV4-2, the J gene TRBJ1-2; no firm D call. The CDR3 totals 12 residues. V was cut by 1 base and J by 6 bases, with 6 bases left in between. Germline loops: CDR1 LGHNA, CDR2 YNFKEQ. The CDR3 bases are TGTGCCAGCAGCCAAGTCGGGGATGGCTACACCTTC. It translates to CASSQVGDGYTF.

The V gene is TRBV7-2, the J gene TRBJ2-3, with D tentatively TRBD2 (6 bases). The V and J ends lost 4 bases and 4 bases respectively, with 9 bases between them. CDR1 is SGHTA, CDR2 FQGNSA, per germline. This CDR3 spans 13 amino acids. In DNA form, the CDR3 reads TGTGCCAGCAGCTCGACTAGATCAGATACGCAGTATTTT. This translates into CASSSTRSDTQYF.

V and J are TRBV4-3 and TRBJ1-1; 8 bases line up with TRBD1. In germline, CDR1 is LGHNA, CDR2 YSLEER. The V and J ends lost 3 bases and 3 bases, in that order; junction bases with no gene match: 12. There are 17 residues in the CDR3. The CDR3 protein is CASSQDRVYDRDTEAFF. For the CDR3, the DNA is TGCGCCAGCAGCCAGGACAGGGTTTACGATAGGGACACTGAAGCTTTCTTT.

This clonotype was seen more than once but under ten times. The V call is TRBV5-1, the J call TRBJ2-5; D perhaps matches TRBD2 (6 bases). CDR1 is SGHRS, CDR2 YFSETQ, per germline. The CDR3 length is 15 residues. The ends were cut back, 6 bases at V and 5 bases at J, with 20 bases in the middle. The CDR3 DNA reads TGCGCCAGCACCGACGGGAGTTCGGACTCTGAGACCCAGTACTTC. This encodes CASTDGSSDSETQYF.

This clonotype was detected a few times. V usage is TRBV5-1 and J usage is TRBJ1-2, with D possibly matching TRBD1 (5 bases). Germline V lookup: CDR1 SGHRS, CDR2 YFSETQ. The V and J ends lost 2 bases and 3 bases respectively, with 11 bases between them. The CDR3 loop spans 14 amino acids. CDR3 in DNA: TGCGCCAGCAGCTTAGGAGGGACCTACTATGGCTACACCTTC. Translated: CASSLGGTYYGYTF.

The chain carries TRBV20-1 and TRBJ1-6, with a tentative D call TRBD1 (6 bases). V lost 7 bases and J lost 7, with 17 bases in between. This CDR3 comprises 14 residues. Germline-derived CDR1 and CDR2 are DFQATT and SNEGSKA (reference sequence). The CDR3 loop reads CSGGKNRANSPLHF. The CDR3 nucleotides read TGCAGTGGAGGGAAAAACAGGGCCAATTCACCCCTCCACTTT.

This clonotype was detected only a few times. The V and J genes are TRBV29-1 and TRBJ2-1; D gene unclear. CDR3 size: 14 residues. Germline V lookup: CDR1 SQVTM, CDR2 ANQGSEA. V was shortened by 2 bases and J by 4 bases, with 12 bases between the two germline ends. The CDR3 DNA is TGCAGCGTTGAATTTCCGGTTACTTACAATGAGCAGTTCTTC. It encodes CSVEFPVTYNEQFF.

This clonotype was seen only a few times. V gene TRBV6-5 combines with J gene TRBJ2-6; 7 bases map to TRBD1. V shed 6 bases, J shed 0 bases, and the junction held 14 bases outside the gene matches. The CDR3 sequence is 19 residues long. Per germline, CDR1 MNHEY and CDR2 SVGAGI. The CDR3 DNA follows: TGTGCCAGCAGCCTTACGACAGGGATCCCCCTCTCTGGGGCCAACGTCCTGACTTTC. It is translated as CASSLTTGIPLSGANVLTF.

The chain employs TRBV4-1 and TRBJ2-7; TRBD2 matches 10 bases. The junction had 12 bases not matched to a gene; V was cut back by 5 bases and J by 8 bases. CDR1 is MGHRA and CDR2 is YSYEKL in the germline V gene. This CDR3 region has 15 residues. The CDR3 DNA follows: TGCGCCAGCAGCGCAGCGGGGGGGGAGGCTTACAAGCAGTACTTC. Protein product: CASSAAGGEAYKQYF.

This chain joins TRBV5-1 and TRBJ1-2; no firm D call. The V gene's germline CDR1 is SGHRS and CDR2 YFSETQ. The CDR3 is made up of 16 amino acids. V dropped 0 bases and J dropped 4 bases, with 16 bases sitting between them. Here the CDR3 DNA reads TGCGCCAGCAGCTTGGAAGCTCGGGGTCGGCTCTATGGCTACACCTTC. Amino acid sequence: CASSLEARGRLYGYTF.

The sample holds many counts of this clonotype. V usage is TRBV25-1 and J usage is TRBJ1-2, with 7 bases identical to TRBD1. Germline CDR1 reads MGHDK; CDR2 reads SYGVNS. J gave up 6 bases and V 6 bases, and 7 bases lay outside the gene matches. This CDR3 contains 13 residues. The CDR3 here is CASSLTGSDGYTF. The CDR3 coding sequence is TGTGCCAGCAGCCTGACAGGGTCCGATGGCTACACCTTC.

The chain uses TRBV5-5 and TRBJ1-3; D unresolved. Trimming pared 1 base from V and 3 bases from J, leaving 8 bases between. The CDR3 loop spans 14 amino acids. Looked up from germline, CDR1 is SGHKS and CDR2 is YYEKEE (reference sequence). CDR3 region: CASSLSQYGNTIYF. DNA for the CDR3: TGTGCCAGCAGCTTGAGCCAATATGGAAACACCATATATTTT.

The gene calls are TRBV24-1 and TRBJ2-2; the D is unclear. CDR1 and CDR2 (germline): KGHDR, SFDVKD. Trimming took 9 bases from V and 1 from J, leaving 14 bases between them. CDR3 length equals 15 residues. CDR3 protein: CATGENRQNTGELFF. In DNA form, the CDR3 reads TGTGCCACCGGGGAAAACAGACAGAACACCGGGGAGCTGTTTTTT.

The gene calls are TRBV3-1 and TRBJ1-2; D possibly corresponds to TRBD1 (5 bases). Between the trimmed V and J ends, which lost 5 bases and 6 bases, there was a span of 13 bases. The CDR3 has 13 amino acids. Looked up from germline, CDR1 is LGHDT and CDR2 is YNNKEL (reference sequence). This CDR3 reads CASSFMGVDGYTF. The CDR3 DNA follows: TGTGCCAGCAGCTTCATGGGGGTGGATGGCTACACCTTC.

V gene TRBV15 combines with J gene TRBJ2-1; 8 positions match TRBD2. V lost 0 bases to trimming and J lost 15 bases; unmatched junction nucleotides: 13. This CDR3 has 15 amino acids. Germline V gives CDR1 LNHNV, CDR2 YYDKDF (reference sequence). Here the CDR3 reads CATSRDQASGFLRFF. The CDR3 nucleotides read TGTGCCACCAGCAGAGATCAGGCTAGCGGGTTTCTTCGGTTCTTC.

V is TRBV29-1 and J is TRBJ2-5; D perhaps matches TRBD2 (6 bases). Germline V gene data show CDR1 as SQVTM and CDR2 as ANQGSEA. The CDR3 consists of 13 residues. Deletions cut 6 bases from V and 3 bases from J, with 14 bases between. The CDR3 DNA reads TGCAGCGTGGGGTCCCGCGGGGAAGAGACCCAGTACTTC. This sequence encodes CSVGSRGEETQYF. Complete variable domain (other parts from reference TRBV29-1 and TRBJ2-5): SAVISQKPSRDICQRGTSLTIQCQVDSQVTMMFWYRQQPGQSLTLIATANQGSEATYESGFVIDKFPISRPNLTFSTLTVSNMSPEDSSIYLCSVGSRGEETQYFGPGTRLLVL.

This clonotype was seen repeatedly, ten times or more. The V gene is TRBV24-1, the J gene TRBJ1-5; 7 bases are shared with TRBD1. Germline CDR1 is KGHDR and CDR2 is SFDVKD. The CDR3 contains 16 residues. With V trimmed by 4 bases and J by 4 bases, 9 bases remained unmatched. CDR3 amino acids: CATSEATGVWNQPQHF. The DNA for the CDR3 is TGTGCCACCAGTGAGGCAACAGGGGTTTGGAATCAGCCCCAGCATTTT.

Turning to this clonotype: Lacking the conserved final phenylalanine or tryptophan, this CDR3 likely reflects a read error. The J gene is TRBJ1-5, the V gene TRBV2; unclear D gene. Germline loops: CDR1 SNHLY, CDR2 FYNNEI. The CDR3 runs 12 residues. Trimming pared 6 bases from V and 7 bases from J, leaving 10 bases between. CDR3 nucleotides: TGTGCCAGCAGGTTAACGGGGCAGCCCCAGCATTCT. Encoded protein: CASRLTGQPQHS.

This clonotype has ten or more counts. The rearrangement joins TRBV10-3 to TRBJ2-5; no reliable D call. This CDR3 is built from 15 residues. The germline gives CDR1 ENHRY, CDR2 SYGVKD. Trimming left V 0 bases short and J 4 bases short, with 12 bases between. The CDR3 reads CAISESGRQIETQYF. In nucleotides, the CDR3 is TGTGCCATCAGTGAGTCGGGCCGACAAATAGAGACCCAGTACTTC.

This clonotype was counted between two and nine times. The J gene is TRBJ2-3, the V gene TRBV27; D gene unclear. V was cut by 5 bases and J by 6 bases, with 15 bases left in between. Germline-derived CDR1 and CDR2 are MNHEY and SMNVEV (reference sequence). The CDR3 is 14 residues long. DNA for the CDR3: TGTGCCAGCAGTCTCAGTGGCCTTGGGGATACGCAGTATTTT. Translation: CASSLSGLGDTQYF.

This chain joins TRBV5-1 and TRBJ1-2; D possibly corresponds to TRBD1 (6 bases). V lost 0 bases and J lost 8, with 11 bases in between. CDR1 and CDR2 from the germline V gene are SGHRS and YFSETQ. The CDR3 runs 13 residues. The CDR3 DNA is TGCGCCAGCAGCTTGGGAGGACAGCCAGGCTACACCTTC. Amino acids: CASSLGGQPGYTF.